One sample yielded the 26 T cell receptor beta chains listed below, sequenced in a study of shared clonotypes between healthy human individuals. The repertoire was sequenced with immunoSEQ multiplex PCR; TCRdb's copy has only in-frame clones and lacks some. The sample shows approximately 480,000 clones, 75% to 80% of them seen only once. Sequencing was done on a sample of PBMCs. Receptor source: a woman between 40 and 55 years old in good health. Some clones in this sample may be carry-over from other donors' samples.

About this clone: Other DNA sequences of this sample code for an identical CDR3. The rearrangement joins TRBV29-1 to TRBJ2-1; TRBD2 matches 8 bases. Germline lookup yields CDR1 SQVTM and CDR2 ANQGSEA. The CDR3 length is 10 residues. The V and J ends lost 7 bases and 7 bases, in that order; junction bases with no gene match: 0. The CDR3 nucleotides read TGCAGCGCGGGGGGGAATGAGCAGTTCTTC. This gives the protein CSAGGNEQFF.

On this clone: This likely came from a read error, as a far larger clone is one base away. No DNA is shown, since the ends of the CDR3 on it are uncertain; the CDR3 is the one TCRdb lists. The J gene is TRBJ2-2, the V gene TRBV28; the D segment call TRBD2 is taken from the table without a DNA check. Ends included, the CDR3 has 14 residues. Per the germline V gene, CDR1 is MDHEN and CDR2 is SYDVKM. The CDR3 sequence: CASWASGSGGELSF.

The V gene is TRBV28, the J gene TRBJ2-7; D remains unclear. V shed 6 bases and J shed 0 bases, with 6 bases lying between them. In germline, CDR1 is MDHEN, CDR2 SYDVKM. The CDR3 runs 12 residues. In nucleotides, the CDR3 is TGTGCCAGCAGCTTCCACTCCTACGAGCAGTACTTC. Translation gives CASSFHSYEQYF.

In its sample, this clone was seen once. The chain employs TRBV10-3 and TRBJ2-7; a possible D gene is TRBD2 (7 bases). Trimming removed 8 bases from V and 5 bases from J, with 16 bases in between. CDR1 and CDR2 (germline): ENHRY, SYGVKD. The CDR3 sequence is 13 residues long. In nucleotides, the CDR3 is TGTGCCATCGGGGCGGGAGAGGGGGACGAGCAGTACTTC. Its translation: CAIGAGEGDEQYF.

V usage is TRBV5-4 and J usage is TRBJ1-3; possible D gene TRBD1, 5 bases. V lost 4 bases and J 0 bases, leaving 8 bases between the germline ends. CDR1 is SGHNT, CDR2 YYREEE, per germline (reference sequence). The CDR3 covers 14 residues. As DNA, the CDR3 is TGTGCCAGCAGCATAGACAGCTCTGGAAACACCATATATTTT. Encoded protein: CASSIDSSGNTIYF.

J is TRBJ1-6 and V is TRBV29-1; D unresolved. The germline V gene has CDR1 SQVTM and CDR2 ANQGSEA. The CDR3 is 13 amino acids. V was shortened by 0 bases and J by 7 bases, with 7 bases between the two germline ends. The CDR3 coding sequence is TGCAGCGTTGAAGAAACACCGAATTCACCCCTCCACTTT. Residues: CSVEETPNSPLHF.

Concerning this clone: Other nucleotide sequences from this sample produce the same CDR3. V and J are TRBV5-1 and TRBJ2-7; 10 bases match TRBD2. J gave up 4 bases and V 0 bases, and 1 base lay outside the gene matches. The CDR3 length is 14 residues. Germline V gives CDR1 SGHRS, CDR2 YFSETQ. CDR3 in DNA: TGCGCCAGCAGCTTGGGGACTAGCGGATACGAGCAGTACTTC. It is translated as CASSLGTSGYEQYF.

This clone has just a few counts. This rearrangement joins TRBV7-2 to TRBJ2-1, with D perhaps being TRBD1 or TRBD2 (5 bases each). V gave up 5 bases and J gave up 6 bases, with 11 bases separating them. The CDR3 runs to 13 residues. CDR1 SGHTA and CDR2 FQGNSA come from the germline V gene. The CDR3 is CASSLFGGNEQFF. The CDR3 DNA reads TGTGCCAGCAGCCTATTTGGGGGCAATGAGCAGTTCTTC. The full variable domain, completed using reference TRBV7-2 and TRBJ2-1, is GAGVSQSPSNKVTEKGKDVELRCDPISGHTALYWYRQSLGQGLEFLIYFQGNSAPDKSGLPSDRFSAERTGGSVSTLTIQRTQQEDSAVYLCASSLFGGNEQFFGPGTRLTVL.

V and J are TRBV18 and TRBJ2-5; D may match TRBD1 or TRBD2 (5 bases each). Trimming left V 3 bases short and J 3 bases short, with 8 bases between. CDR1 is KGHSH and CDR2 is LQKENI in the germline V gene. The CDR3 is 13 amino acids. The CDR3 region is CASSPGVKETQYF. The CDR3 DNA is TGTGCCAGCTCACCGGGGGTGAAAGAGACCCAGTACTTC.

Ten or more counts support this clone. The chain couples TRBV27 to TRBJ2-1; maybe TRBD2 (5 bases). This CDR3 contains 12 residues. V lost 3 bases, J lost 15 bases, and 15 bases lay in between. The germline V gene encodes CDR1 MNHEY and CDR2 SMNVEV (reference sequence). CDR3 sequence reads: CASSFLTSGLFF. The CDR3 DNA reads TGTGCCAGCAGTTTTCTAACTAGTGGGTTGTTCTTC.

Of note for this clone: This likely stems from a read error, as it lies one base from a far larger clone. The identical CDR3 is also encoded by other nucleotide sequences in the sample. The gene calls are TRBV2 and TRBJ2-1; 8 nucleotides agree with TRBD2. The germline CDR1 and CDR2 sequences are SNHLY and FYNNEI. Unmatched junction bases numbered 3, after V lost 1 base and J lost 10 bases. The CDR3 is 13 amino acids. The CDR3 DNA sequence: TGTGCCAGCAGTGAAGAGCGGGAGCTCGAGCAGTTCTTC. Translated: CASSEERELEQFF.

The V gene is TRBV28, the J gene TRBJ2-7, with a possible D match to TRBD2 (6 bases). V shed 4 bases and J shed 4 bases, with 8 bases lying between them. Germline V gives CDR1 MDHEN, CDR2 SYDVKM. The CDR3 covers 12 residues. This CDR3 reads CASSWRGYEQYF. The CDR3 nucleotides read TGTGCCAGCAGTTGGAGGGGATACGAGCAGTACTTC.

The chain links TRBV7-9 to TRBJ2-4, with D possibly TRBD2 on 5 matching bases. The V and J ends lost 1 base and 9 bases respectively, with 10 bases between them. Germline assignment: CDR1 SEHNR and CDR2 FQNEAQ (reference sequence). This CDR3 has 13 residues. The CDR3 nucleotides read TGTGCCAGCAGCTTAGTCGGGGTGGGCATTCAGTACTTC. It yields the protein CASSLVGVGIQYF.

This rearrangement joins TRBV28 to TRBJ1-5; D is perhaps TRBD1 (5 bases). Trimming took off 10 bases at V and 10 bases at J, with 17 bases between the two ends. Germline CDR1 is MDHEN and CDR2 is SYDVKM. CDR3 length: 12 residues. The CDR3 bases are TGTGCCATTGACAGCGGCCCAGGTCCCCAGCATTTT. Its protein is CAIDSGPGPQHF.

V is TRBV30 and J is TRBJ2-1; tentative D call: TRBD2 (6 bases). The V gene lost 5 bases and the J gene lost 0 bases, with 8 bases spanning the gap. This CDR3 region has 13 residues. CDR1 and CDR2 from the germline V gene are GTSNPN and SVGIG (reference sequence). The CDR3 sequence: CAWRESSYNEQFF. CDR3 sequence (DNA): TGTGCCTGGCGGGAGAGCTCCTACAATGAGCAGTTCTTC.

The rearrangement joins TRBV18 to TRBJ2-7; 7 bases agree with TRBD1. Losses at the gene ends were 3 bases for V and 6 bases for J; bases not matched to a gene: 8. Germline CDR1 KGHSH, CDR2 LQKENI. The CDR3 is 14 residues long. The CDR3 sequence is CASSPGTAGPEQYF. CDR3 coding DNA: TGTGCCAGCTCACCCGGGACAGCAGGGCCCGAGCAGTACTTC.

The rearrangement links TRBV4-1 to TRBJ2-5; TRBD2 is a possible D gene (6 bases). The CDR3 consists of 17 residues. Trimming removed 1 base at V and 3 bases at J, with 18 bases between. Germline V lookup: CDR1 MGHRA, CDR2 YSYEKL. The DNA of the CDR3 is TGCGCCAGCAGCCAAGTTTCGGGGGACCATAGTGAAGAGACCCAGTACTTC. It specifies CASSQVSGDHSEETQYF.

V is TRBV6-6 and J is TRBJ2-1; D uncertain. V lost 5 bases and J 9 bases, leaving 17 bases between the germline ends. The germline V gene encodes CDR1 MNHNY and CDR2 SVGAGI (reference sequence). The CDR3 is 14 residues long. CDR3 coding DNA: TGTGCCAGCAGTACCCATAGGCCCGTCGGTGAGCAGTTCTTC. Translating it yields CASSTHRPVGEQFF.

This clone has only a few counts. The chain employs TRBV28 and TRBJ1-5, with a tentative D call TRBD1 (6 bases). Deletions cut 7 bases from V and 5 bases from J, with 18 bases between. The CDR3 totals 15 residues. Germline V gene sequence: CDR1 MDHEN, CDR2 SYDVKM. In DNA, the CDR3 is TGTGCCAGCACCTTTTCTGGACAGTCACATCAGCCCCAGCATTTT. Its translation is CASTFSGQSHQPQHF.

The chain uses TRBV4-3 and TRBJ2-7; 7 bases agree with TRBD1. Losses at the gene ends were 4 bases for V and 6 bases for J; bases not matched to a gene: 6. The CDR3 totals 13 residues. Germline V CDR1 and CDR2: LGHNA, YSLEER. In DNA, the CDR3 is TGCGCCAGCAGCCCGACAGGGCCCCCCGAGCAGTACTTC. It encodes CASSPTGPPEQYF.

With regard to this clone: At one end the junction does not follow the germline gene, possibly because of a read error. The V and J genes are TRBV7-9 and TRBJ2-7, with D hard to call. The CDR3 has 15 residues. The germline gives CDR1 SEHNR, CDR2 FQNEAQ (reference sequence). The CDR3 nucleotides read TGTGCCGGCAGCTTAGATTACAGAAGGTCCTACGAGCAGTACTTC. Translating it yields CAGSLDYRRSYEQYF.

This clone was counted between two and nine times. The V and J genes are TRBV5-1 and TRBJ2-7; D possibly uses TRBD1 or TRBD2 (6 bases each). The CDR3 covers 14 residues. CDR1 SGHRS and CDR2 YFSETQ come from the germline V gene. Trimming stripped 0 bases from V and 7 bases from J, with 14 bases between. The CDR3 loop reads CASSLETGAREQYF. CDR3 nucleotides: TGCGCCAGCAGCTTGGAAACGGGGGCGCGGGAGCAGTACTTC.

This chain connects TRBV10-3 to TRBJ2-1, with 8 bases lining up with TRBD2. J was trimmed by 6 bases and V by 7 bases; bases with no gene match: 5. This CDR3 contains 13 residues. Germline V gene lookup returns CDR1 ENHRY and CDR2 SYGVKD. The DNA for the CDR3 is TGTGCCATCAACACCGGGACTAGCAATGAGCAGTTCTTC. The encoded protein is CAINTGTSNEQFF.

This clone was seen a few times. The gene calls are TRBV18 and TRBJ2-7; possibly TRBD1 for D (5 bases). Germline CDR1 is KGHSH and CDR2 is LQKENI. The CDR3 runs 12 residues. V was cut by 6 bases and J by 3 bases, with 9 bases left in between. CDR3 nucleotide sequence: TGTGCCAGCTCCCGGCAGGGCTACGAGCAGTACTTC. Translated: CASSRQGYEQYF.

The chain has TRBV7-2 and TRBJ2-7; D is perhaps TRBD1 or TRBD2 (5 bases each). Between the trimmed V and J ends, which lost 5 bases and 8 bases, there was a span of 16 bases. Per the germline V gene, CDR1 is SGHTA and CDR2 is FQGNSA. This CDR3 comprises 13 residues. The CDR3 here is CASSLYTGPKQYF. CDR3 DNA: TGTGCCAGCAGCCTTTACACGGGGCCCAAGCAGTACTTC.

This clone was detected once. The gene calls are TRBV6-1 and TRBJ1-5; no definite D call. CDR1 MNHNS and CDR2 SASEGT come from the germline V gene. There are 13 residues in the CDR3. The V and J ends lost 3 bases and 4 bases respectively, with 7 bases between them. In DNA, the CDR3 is TGTGCCAGCAGTGACGACATTAATCAGCCCCAGCATTTT. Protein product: CASSDDINQPQHF.